These T cell receptor beta chains were read from a single sample in a study of OX40 agonist ivuxolimab in advanced cancers. Only in-frame clones appear in the TCRdb table, and some are missing; sequencing was by immunoSEQ multiplex PCR. The sample lists about 49,000 clones, about 81% occurring once. Material: CD4+ or CD8+ T cells sorted from blood, obtained in a trial of the OX40 agonist ivuxolimab. The receptors stem from an adult with an advanced solid tumor such as melanoma, head and neck, liver or kidney cancer. CDR3s leave out the opening cysteine and the closing phenylalanine or tryptophan. The order of the fields is clone size, V gene, CDR3 length, CDR3 protein. Not every row has a clone size; where given, it reads once, few, many or a size class.

size: NA; V: TRBV2; length: 12; CDR3: ASTSYQGGYGYT
size: NA; V: TRBV7-9; length: 15; CDR3: ASSLFGTSGGTDTQY
size: NA; V: TRBV14; length: 11; CDR3: ASSQHVNTEAF
size: NA; V: TRBV5-1; length: 12; CDR3: ASSLDTRGTEAF
size: NA; V: TRBV6-6; length: 13; CDR3: ASSHGGPKPYEQY
size: NA; V: TRBV27; length: 13; CDR3: ASSLRWDTQETQY
size: few; V: TRBV18; length: 9; CDR3: ASSSDEKLF
size: NA; V: TRBV6-5; length: 11; CDR3: ASSSDRGETQY
size: NA; V: TRBV5-1; length: 12; CDR3: ASSLRSAERGYT
size: NA; V: TRBV7-2; length: 13; CDR3: ASSLGPGANTEAF
size: NA; V: TRBV6-5; length: 12; CDR3: ASRRDRSAYEQY
size: NA; V: TRBV6-5; length: 13; CDR3: ASGRTGKSTDTQY
size: NA; V: TRBV5-4; length: 12; CDR3: ASSLLASYNEQF
size: NA; V: TRBV5-1; length: 12; CDR3: ASSRSGTVLGQY
size: NA; V: TRBV30; length: 15; CDR3: ATTGASGRSYSYEQY
size: NA; V: TRBV6-5; length: 13; CDR3: ASRLGQGSGNTIY
size: NA; V: TRBV5-4; length: 12; CDR3: ASSLADRPYEQY
size: NA; V: TRBV7-2; length: 13; CDR3: ASSLGQGENQPQH
size: NA; V: TRBV5-6; length: 16; CDR3: ASSRRPGTGEGSHEQY
size: few; V: TRBV7-2; length: 12; CDR3: ASSSGSRVEGYT
size: NA; V: TRBV6-6; length: 13; CDR3: ASRKQGGSNQPQH
size: once; V: TRBV7-8; length: 11; CDR3: ASSPGGSYGYT
size: NA; V: TRBV7-8; length: 15; CDR3: ASSLDPTGGINTEAF
size: NA; V: TRBV13; length: 12; CDR3: ASSPNRVYNEQF
size: once; V: TRBV7-6; length: 16; CDR3: ASSPWTSGRASSYEQY
size: NA; V: TRBV2; length: 11; CDR3: ASTWGFSYEQY
size: NA; V: TRBV29-1; length: 11; CDR3: SVVWGSGSEAF
size: NA; V: TRBV6-1; length: 13; CDR3: ASSLDSLSGNTIY
size: NA; V: TRBV7-9; length: 13; CDR3: ASSSGDRAHSPLH
size: NA; V: TRBV28; length: 13; CDR3: ASSLALPPTDTQY
size: NA; V: TRBV5-6; length: 15; CDR3: ASSLEPARRANSPLH
size: NA; V: TRBV21-1; length: 14; CDR3: ASSKSGREGASPLH
size: NA; V: TRBV7-2; length: 13; CDR3: ASSVSAGEVREQY
size: NA; V: TRBV27; length: 11; CDR3: ASSSGMARKLF
size: NA; V: TRBV5-6; length: 13; CDR3: ASNPGQFSGNTIY
size: medium-sized; V: TRBV19; length: 14; CDR3: ASSTLLKGDNSPLH
size: NA; V: TRBV30; length: 13; CDR3: AWSSHRGLQETQY
size: NA; V: TRBV6-6; length: 14; CDR3: ASIGASGGLQETQY
size: NA; V: TRBV6-5; length: 11; CDR3: ASSYSTGDGYT
size: NA; V: TRBV5-6; length: 13; CDR3: ASPVDSGRPDTQY
size: NA; V: TRBV6-5; length: 11; CDR3: ASSEGGGYGYT
size: NA; V: TRBV11-1; length: 12; CDR3: ASSPDRSNTEAF
size: NA; V: TRBV11-2; length: 14; CDR3: ASSLDFQNLNTEAF
size: once; V: TRBV15; length: 16; CDR3: ATSKTSGSSTSTDTQY
size: few; V: TRBV7-9; length: 12; CDR3: ASSLTIGQGEAF
size: NA; V: TRBV27; length: 12; CDR3: ASSRQFSGNTIY
size: NA; V: TRBV6-6; length: 12; CDR3: ASKNRGRANEQF